These T cell receptor beta chains were read from a single sample in a study of persistence of HIV-infected CD4 T cells. This table comes from immunoSEQ multiplex PCR, and its TCRdb copy is limited to in-frame clones, with some not included. This sample carries about 27,000 clones, less than 85% of them seen once, and the ten largest clones take approximately 1.7%. No cognate antigen is known for these TCRs. The source material was CD4+ T cells sorted from PBMCs after roughly 18-hour stimulation, sampled from a patient who received antiretroviral therapy. All receptors derive from an adult man with HIV who was CMV-seropositive. Each CDR3 is given with its conserved first and last residue. The order of the fields is D gene, V gene, CDR3 length, clone size, J gene, CDR3 protein, CDR3 DNA. A D gene is named only where the DNA matches it firmly. A row's size may be missing; if present it is once, few, many or a size class.

d_call: NA
v_call: TRBV7-2
cdr3_length: 13
clone_size: NA
j_call: TRBJ1-5
cdr3_aa: CASSLRRDQPQHF
cdr3_nt: TGTGCCAGCAGCTTACGCAGGGATCAGCCCCAGCATTTT

d_call: NA
v_call: TRBV18
cdr3_length: 13
clone_size: few
j_call: TRBJ2-3
cdr3_aa: CASSPPFEDTQYF
cdr3_nt: TGTGCCAGCTCACCCCCCTTTGAAGATACGCAGTATTTT

d_call: NA
v_call: TRBV6-5
cdr3_length: 11
clone_size: NA
j_call: TRBJ1-1
cdr3_aa: CASSSYTEAFF
cdr3_nt: TGTGCCAGCAGTTCCTACACTGAAGCTTTCTTT

d_call: NA
v_call: TRBV28
cdr3_length: 16
clone_size: once
j_call: TRBJ2-2
cdr3_aa: CASSSTGTQDPGELFF
cdr3_nt: TGTGCCAGCAGTTCAACCGGGACACAAGACCCCGGGGAGCTGTTTTTT

d_call: NA
v_call: TRBV12-5
cdr3_length: 14
clone_size: medium-sized
j_call: TRBJ1-2
cdr3_aa: CASGLRSPNYGYTF
cdr3_nt: TGTGCTAGTGGTTTGAGGAGCCCTAACTATGGCTACACCTTC

d_call: TRBD1
v_call: TRBV5-1
cdr3_length: 15
clone_size: NA
j_call: TRBJ2-7
cdr3_aa: CASSPAGGQGYEQYF
cdr3_nt: TGCGCCAGCAGCCCCGCCGGTGGACAGGGGTACGAGCAGTACTTC

d_call: TRBD1
v_call: TRBV19
cdr3_length: 15
clone_size: NA
j_call: TRBJ1-5
cdr3_aa: CASSPLPTGGQPQHF
cdr3_nt: TGTGCCAGTAGTCCCCTCCCCACAGGGGGACAGCCCCAGCATTTT

d_call: TRBD1
v_call: TRBV9
cdr3_length: 14
clone_size: NA
j_call: TRBJ2-5
cdr3_aa: CASSSGTGGETQYF
cdr3_nt: TGTGCCAGCAGCTCCGGGACAGGGGGCGAGACCCAGTACTTC

d_call: NA
v_call: TRBV10-3
cdr3_length: 14
clone_size: NA
j_call: TRBJ1-5
cdr3_aa: CATTTGGAGQPQHF
cdr3_nt: TGTGCGACGACAACTGGGGGCGCCGGTCAGCCCCAGCATTTT

d_call: TRBD2
v_call: TRBV3-1/TRBV3-2
cdr3_length: 16
clone_size: NA
j_call: TRBJ2-7
cdr3_aa: CASSPVVGGGSYEQYF
cdr3_nt: TGTGCCAGCAGCCCCGTTGTGGGGGGGGGATCCTACGAGCAGTACTTC

d_call: TRBD2
v_call: TRBV29-1
cdr3_length: 16
clone_size: NA
j_call: TRBJ2-1
cdr3_aa: CSARLAGGSLYNEQFF
cdr3_nt: TGCAGCGCCAGACTAGCGGGGGGGTCCCTCTACAATGAGCAGTTCTTC

d_call: NA
v_call: TRBV11-2
cdr3_length: 14
clone_size: NA
j_call: TRBJ1-5
cdr3_aa: CASSLRPMDQPQHF
cdr3_nt: TGTGCCAGCAGCTTACGGCCAATGGACCAGCCCCAGCATTTT

d_call: NA
v_call: TRBV5-1
cdr3_length: 14
clone_size: NA
j_call: TRBJ2-5
cdr3_aa: CASSSGPLQETQYF
cdr3_nt: TGCGCCAGCAGCTCGGGACCTCTACAAGAGACCCAGTACTTC

d_call: NA
v_call: TRBV6-6
cdr3_length: 16
clone_size: NA
j_call: TRBJ2-3
cdr3_aa: CASSASWGSYTDTQYF
cdr3_nt: TGTGCCAGCAGCGCCTCCTGGGGCAGTTACACAGATACGCAGTATTTT

d_call: NA
v_call: TRBV7-2
cdr3_length: 14
clone_size: NA
j_call: TRBJ2-7
cdr3_aa: CASSPPRPSYEQYF
cdr3_nt: TGTGCCAGCAGCCCACCCAGGCCCTCCTACGAGCAGTACTTC

d_call: NA
v_call: TRBV3-1/TRBV3-2
cdr3_length: 11
clone_size: NA
j_call: TRBJ1-2
cdr3_aa: CASSQGGGYTF
cdr3_nt: TGTGCCAGCAGCCAGGGGGGAGGCTACACCTTC

d_call: TRBD1
v_call: TRBV12-3/TRBV12-4
cdr3_length: 13
clone_size: NA
j_call: TRBJ1-1
cdr3_aa: CASKRGQDTEAFF
cdr3_nt: TGTGCCAGCAAGAGGGGGCAGGACACTGAAGCTTTCTTT

d_call: NA
v_call: TRBV7-6
cdr3_length: 15
clone_size: few
j_call: TRBJ1-3
cdr3_aa: CASSLQLGSGNTIYF
cdr3_nt: TGTGCCAGCAGCCTACAACTAGGCTCTGGAAACACCATATATTTT

d_call: TRBD1
v_call: TRBV19
cdr3_length: 19
clone_size: NA
j_call: TRBJ2-2
cdr3_aa: CASSLLRHGQGGNTGELFF
cdr3_nt: TGTGCCAGTAGCCTATTACGCCATGGACAGGGCGGTAACACCGGGGAGCTGTTTTTT

d_call: NA
v_call: TRBV5-5
cdr3_length: 16
clone_size: NA
j_call: TRBJ2-1
cdr3_aa: CASSLRADRSYNEQFF
cdr3_nt: TGTGCCAGCAGCTTGAGGGCAGATCGCTCCTACAATGAGCAGTTCTTC

d_call: TRBD1
v_call: TRBV5-1
cdr3_length: 15
clone_size: NA
j_call: TRBJ2-2
cdr3_aa: CASSLGQGDTGELFF
cdr3_nt: TGCGCCAGCAGCTTAGGTCAGGGGGACACCGGGGAGCTGTTTTTT

d_call: NA
v_call: TRBV28
cdr3_length: 11
clone_size: NA
j_call: TRBJ2-1
cdr3_aa: CASTRGSEQFF
cdr3_nt: TGTGCCAGCACCCGCGGCAGTGAGCAGTTCTTC

d_call: NA
v_call: TRBV6-4
cdr3_length: 13
clone_size: NA
j_call: TRBJ2-3
cdr3_aa: CASSQREGSTQYF
cdr3_nt: TGTGCCAGCAGTCAGCGAGAGGGAAGTACGCAGTATTTT

d_call: NA
v_call: TRBV3-1/TRBV3-2
cdr3_length: 15
clone_size: NA
j_call: TRBJ1-2
cdr3_aa: CASSQDIQGMGGYTF
cdr3_nt: TGTGCCAGCAGCCAAGATATCCAGGGGATGGGTGGCTACACCTTC

d_call: TRBD2
v_call: TRBV5-1
cdr3_length: 16
clone_size: few
j_call: TRBJ2-3
cdr3_aa: CASSFDSGGAWDTQYF
cdr3_nt: TGCGCCAGCAGCTTCGATAGCGGGGGGGCCTGGGATACGCAGTATTTT

d_call: NA
v_call: TRBV29-1
cdr3_length: 11
clone_size: medium-sized
j_call: TRBJ1-1
cdr3_aa: CSVDNTVEAFF
cdr3_nt: TGCAGCGTTGACAATACAGTTGAAGCTTTCTTT

d_call: NA
v_call: TRBV28
cdr3_length: 11
clone_size: NA
j_call: TRBJ2-2
cdr3_aa: CASSSTGELFF
cdr3_nt: TGTGCCAGCAGCTCAACGGGGGAGCTGTTTTTT

d_call: NA
v_call: TRBV5-1
cdr3_length: 17
clone_size: once
j_call: TRBJ1-6
cdr3_aa: CASSFGGLGARNSPLHF
cdr3_nt: TGCGCCAGCAGCTTTGGCGGATTAGGCGCAAGGAATTCACCCCTCCACTTT

d_call: NA
v_call: TRBV7-9
cdr3_length: 13
clone_size: NA
j_call: TRBJ2-3
cdr3_aa: CASSPPSTDTQYF
cdr3_nt: TGTGCCAGCAGCCCGCCTAGCACAGATACGCAGTATTTT

d_call: NA
v_call: TRBV7-2
cdr3_length: 12
clone_size: few
j_call: TRBJ2-7
cdr3_aa: CASSLTSYEQYF
cdr3_nt: TGTGCCAGCAGCTTAACGTCCTACGAGCAGTACTTC

d_call: TRBD1
v_call: TRBV23-1
cdr3_length: 16
clone_size: NA
j_call: TRBJ1-5
cdr3_aa: CASSPVEGAKIQPQHF
cdr3_nt: TGCGCCAGCAGTCCCGTTGAGGGGGCTAAAATCCAGCCCCAGCATTTT

d_call: TRBD2
v_call: TRBV27
cdr3_length: 15
clone_size: once
j_call: TRBJ2-1
cdr3_aa: CASSPGTSGKVRQFF
cdr3_nt: TGTGCCAGCAGCCCGGGGACTAGCGGGAAGGTGAGGCAGTTCTTC

d_call: NA
v_call: TRBV2
cdr3_length: 15
clone_size: NA
j_call: TRBJ1-5
cdr3_aa: CASSGFLRSYQPQHF
cdr3_nt: TGTGCCAGCAGTGGGTTCCTAAGGAGTTATCAGCCCCAGCATTTT

d_call: TRBD1
v_call: TRBV5-1
cdr3_length: 14
clone_size: NA
j_call: TRBJ2-7
cdr3_aa: CASSPGQGFYEQYF
cdr3_nt: TGCGCCAGCAGTCCGGGACAGGGCTTCTACGAGCAGTACTTC

d_call: TRBD1
v_call: TRBV6-1
cdr3_length: 17
clone_size: NA
j_call: TRBJ2-7
cdr3_aa: CASSGGPGTGGSYEQYF
cdr3_nt: TGTGCCAGCAGTGGAGGGCCAGGGACAGGGGGCTCGTACGAGCAGTACTTC